This TCR beta chain stems from a study of cytomegalovirus exposure and HLA in healthy donors. J lost 8 bases, V lost 4 bases, and 11 bases had no gene match. This CDR3 is 15 amino acids long. Germline CDR1 SGHNT, CDR2 YENEEA. The PCR ran on 60 Vbeta and 13 Jbeta primers. Some clones are missing from TCRdb's copy, which holds only in-frame ones; the method was immunoSEQ multiplex PCR. The profile shows 55,000 to 85,000 clones, approximately 75% of them singletons. This clonotype was obtained from a woman aged 35 to 49 in good health and CMV-seropositive. The chain joins TRBV11-3 to TRBJ1-2; TRBD1 aligns across 9 bases. Specimen: PBMCs. The CDR3 coding sequence is TGTGCCAGCAGCTCCAGCCCCGGACAGGGGCAAGGCTACACCTTC. It is translated as CASSSSPGQGQGYTF.